This is a list of T cell receptor beta chains from one sample in a study of naive and memory T cell subsets. Via MiXCR, TCRdb re-called the UMI-ligation and nested PCR reads, giving one row per CDR3 protein. This sample has some 150,000 distinct CDR3 sequences, with more than 15% found just once. Sequenced material: naive CD4+ T cells from blood. The receptors shown here come from a human donor in good health. Each CDR3 is given with its conserved first and last residue. D genes are given only for firm matches. Expanded clones are given a class, and other clones once, few, many or no size at all.

D gene	clone size	V gene	CDR3 length	J gene	CDR3 DNA	CDR3 protein
TRBD1	.	TRBV9	15	TRBJ1-1	TGTGCCAGCAGCGCAGTAAACAGGGGGGGCACTGAAGCTTTCTTT	CASSAVNRGGTEAFF
.	many	TRBV29-1	14	TRBJ2-7	TGCAGCGTGAAGGACAGAATGGGTACCTACGAGCAGTACTTC	CSVKDRMGTYEQYF
.	few	TRBV20-1	14	TRBJ2-5	TGCAGTGCTAGTGGTTACGGGATTCAAGAGACCCAGTACTTC	CSASGYGIQETQYF
TRBD1	.	TRBV10-3	14	TRBJ2-5	TGTGCCATCAGGACAGGGCGAATGGGGGAGACCCAGTACTTC	CAIRTGRMGETQYF
.	few	TRBV20-1	14	TRBJ2-4	TGCAGTGCCGACCCCAGGCTAGCCAAAAACATTCAGTACTTC	CSADPRLAKNIQYF
.	.	TRBV28	14	TRBJ2-1	TGTGCCAGCAGTTTGGATAGCCTCTATATTGAGCAGTTCTTC	CASSLDSLYIEQFF
.	.	TRBV20-1	10	TRBJ2-4	TGCAGTGCTAGTGCAAACATTCAGTACTTC	CSASANIQYF
.	once	TRBV20-1	12	TRBJ2-7	TGCAGTGCAGTGCGCGGTGTTCGCGAGCAGTACTTC	CSAVRGVREQYF
.	few	TRBV12-3/TRBV12-4	15	TRBJ2-7	TGTGCCAGCAGTTTAAGGTCAGGGCGGGCCTACGAGCAGTACTTC	CASSLRSGRAYEQYF
.	few	TRBV6-5	15	TRBJ2-2	TGTGCCAGCGCAAGAGGGAGTAAACTCTCCGGGGAGCTGTTTTTT	CASARGSKLSGELFF
.	few	TRBV20-1	15	TRBJ2-2	TGCAGTGCTAGAGATCCACAGCTGATGACCGGGGAGCTGTTTTTT	CSARDPQLMTGELFF
.	few	TRBV7-2	14	TRBJ2-3	TGTGCCAGCAGCCCTATGGCGGGTTTGAATACGCAGTATTTT	CASSPMAGLNTQYF
.	.	TRBV28	11	TRBJ1-1	TGTGCCAGCACCGCGAACTCTGAAGCTTTCTTT	CASTANSEAFF
TRBD2	.	TRBV6-1	16	TRBJ2-1	TGTGCCAGCAGTGGAACTAGCGGGACCATCTACAATGAGCAGTTCTTC	CASSGTSGTIYNEQFF
.	.	TRBV9	13	TRBJ1-4	TGTGCCAGCAGCGTAGAAGGTGGGGAAAAACTGTTTTTT	CASSVEGGEKLFF
.	few	TRBV29-1	11	TRBJ1-2	TGCAGCGCTAGTGACAGTTATGGCTACACCTTC	CSASDSYGYTF
.	.	TRBV9	12	TRBJ2-1	TGTGCCAGCAGCTTGGATTGGGGTGAGCAGTTCTTC	CASSLDWGEQFF
.	.	TRBV12-3/TRBV12-4	14	TRBJ1-5	TGTGCCAGCAGTTTTTACTCAGGCGATCAGCCCCAGCATTTT	CASSFYSGDQPQHF
.	.	TRBV7-9	17	TRBJ2-3	TGTGCCAGCAGCTTAGGACTCCAGGGTGTTTTCGCAGATACGCAGTATTTT	CASSLGLQGVFADTQYF
.	.	TRBV6-5	14	TRBJ2-7	TGTGCCAGCAGTTACTCGGGGGGACCCTACGAGCAGTACTTC	CASSYSGGPYEQYF
.	many	TRBV2	13	TRBJ1-1	TGTGCCAGCAGCTTATACGGGAACACTGAAGCTTTCTTT	CASSLYGNTEAFF
TRBD1	.	TRBV20-1	14	TRBJ1-4	TGCAGTGCTGGGGACAGTAGGATGGATGAAAAACTGTTTTTT	CSAGDSRMDEKLFF
.	many	TRBV5-1	14	TRBJ2-5	TGCGCCAGCAGCTTTTATCTCGGCCCCGAGACCCAGTACTTC	CASSFYLGPETQYF
TRBD2	.	TRBV6-4	15	TRBJ2-7	TGTGCCAGCAGTGACACTAGACTAGCGGGACACGAGCAGTACTTC	CASSDTRLAGHEQYF
TRBD2	few	TRBV12-3/TRBV12-4	15	TRBJ2-1	TGTGCCAGCAGTTCAAGGACTAGCGGGAGTGTCGGGCAGTTCTTC	CASSSRTSGSVGQFF
.	few	TRBV27	15	TRBJ2-5	TGTGCCAGCAGTTCCCTTGGGGAGCCCGGAGATGCCCAGTACTTC	CASSSLGEPGDAQYF
TRBD1	.	TRBV2	16	TRBJ1-4	TGTGCCAGCAGTAAGAACGGACAGGGAGGAAGTGAAAAACTGTTTTTT	CASSKNGQGGSEKLFF
TRBD2	.	TRBV7-2	16	TRBJ2-3	TGTGCCAGCAGCTTCACTAGCGGGAGTAGCACAGATACGCAGTATTTT	CASSFTSGSSTDTQYF
.	few	TRBV11-2	16	TRBJ2-3	TGTGCCAGCAGCTTAGGACAGAACCCTAGCACAGATACGCAGTATTTT	CASSLGQNPSTDTQYF
TRBD2	few	TRBV9	17	TRBJ2-1	TGTGCCAGCAGCGTAGCTGGAAGACTAGCGGGCCCTATAGGGCAGTTCTTC	CASSVAGRLAGPIGQFF
.	.	TRBV5-1	14	TRBJ2-1	TGCGCCAGCAGCTTACACTCTACTAGTTTTGAGCAGTTCTTC	CASSLHSTSFEQFF
.	.	TRBV7-9	14	TRBJ1-1	TGTGCCAGCAGCCCCCGGCAGGTGAACACTGAAGCTTTCTTT	CASSPRQVNTEAFF
.	many	TRBV6-5	17	TRBJ2-2	TGTGCCAGCGGTTATCCCGTCGGTCGAAAAAACACCGGGGAGCTGTTTTTT	CASGYPVGRKNTGELFF
TRBD2	few	TRBV24-1	12	TRBJ2-1	TGTGCCACAGGGACTAGCCACAATGAGCAGTTCTTC	CATGTSHNEQFF
.	.	TRBV6-5	13	TRBJ2-1	TGTGCCAGCAGCCCTAATAGGGGCCTGGAGCAGTTCTTC	CASSPNRGLEQFF
.	few	TRBV10-3	16	TRBJ2-7	TGTGCCAACCAAAAGGGGTCCGGGACGGGACCCTACGAGCAGTACTTC	CANQKGSGTGPYEQYF
TRBD2	.	TRBV6-2/TRBV6-3	14	TRBJ2-3	TGTGCCAGCAGTTACGGGACTAGCGGGGATACGCAGTATTTT	CASSYGTSGDTQYF
TRBD2	.	TRBV29-1	14	TRBJ2-3	TGCAGCGTTGTACTAGCGGGTAGCACAGATACGCAGTATTTT	CSVVLAGSTDTQYF
TRBD2	few	TRBV3-1	15	TRBJ2-7	TGTGCCAGCAGCCAACACAGCGGGAGATTATACGAGCAGTACTTC	CASSQHSGRLYEQYF
.	.	TRBV27	13	TRBJ1-2	TGTGCCAGCAGTTTATCCGGCAGTGGAGGCTACACCTTC	CASSLSGSGGYTF
.	.	TRBV28	13	TRBJ1-2	TGTGCCAGCAGTTTTCCCAAAGGGGGAGGCTACACCTTC	CASSFPKGGGYTF
.	.	TRBV20-1	15	TRBJ1-5	TGCAGTGCTAGAGATTACGGTGAGAGCAATCAGCCCCAGCATTTT	CSARDYGESNQPQHF
.	.	TRBV12-3/TRBV12-4	12	TRBJ2-1	TGTGCCAGCAGCCGGACAGCCAATGAGCAGTTCTTC	CASSRTANEQFF
TRBD1	.	TRBV28	13	TRBJ1-1	TGTGCCAGCAGTTTAAGGGGGCGCGGTGAAGCTTTCTTT	CASSLRGRGEAFF
.	.	TRBV3-1	16	TRBJ2-2	TGTGCCAGCAGACCCGGGCGGCGGGACTACACCGGGGAGCTGTTTTTT	CASRPGRRDYTGELFF
.	.	TRBV18	12	TRBJ2-1	TGTGCCAGCTCACCAACGGGGAATGAGCAGTTCTTC	CASSPTGNEQFF
TRBD2	.	TRBV25-1	15	TRBJ2-7	TGTGCCAGCAGTGTACTAGCGGGTCCTCCCTACGAGCAGTACTTC	CASSVLAGPPYEQYF
.	.	TRBV5-6	17	TRBJ2-6	TGTGCCAGCAGCTTGATGGACAGAAGCTCTGGGGCCAACGTCCTGACTTTC	CASSLMDRSSGANVLTF
.	.	TRBV6-5	15	TRBJ2-3	TGTGCCAGCAGTTCCTCGACAGCCGGGGGTGATACGCAGTATTTT	CASSSSTAGGDTQYF
.	.	TRBV5-4	15	TRBJ2-1	TGTGCCAGCAGCCTAGACTGGACCTCCTACAATGAGCAGTTCTTC	CASSLDWTSYNEQFF
.	few	TRBV24-1	13	TRBJ1-5	TGTGCCACCAGTGCCTGGGGGTTTCAGCCCCAGCATTTT	CATSAWGFQPQHF
.	.	TRBV7-8	14	TRBJ1-5	TGTGCCAGCAGCCGTACGGGGCCCAATCAGCCCCAGCATTTT	CASSRTGPNQPQHF
.	few	TRBV20-1	13	TRBJ1-5	TGCAGTGCTAGGTCGGGGGGGGTCCAGCCCCAGCATTTT	CSARSGGVQPQHF
.	few	TRBV12-3/TRBV12-4	13	TRBJ2-1	TGTGCCAGCAGTCCGGGTTGGGCCAATGAGCAGTTCTTC	CASSPGWANEQFF
.	few	TRBV28	14	TRBJ1-5	TGTGCCAGCAGTTTAGGAGGAGGCAATCAGCCCCAGCATTTT	CASSLGGGNQPQHF
TRBD1	.	TRBV5-4	15	TRBJ2-7	TGTGCCAGCAGCCGGGGCGGGACAGGGGTCTACGAGCAGTACTTC	CASSRGGTGVYEQYF
.	.	TRBV20-1	13	TRBJ2-1	TGCAGTGCTAGAGATCCGACTAAACGCGAGCAGTTCTTC	CSARDPTKREQFF